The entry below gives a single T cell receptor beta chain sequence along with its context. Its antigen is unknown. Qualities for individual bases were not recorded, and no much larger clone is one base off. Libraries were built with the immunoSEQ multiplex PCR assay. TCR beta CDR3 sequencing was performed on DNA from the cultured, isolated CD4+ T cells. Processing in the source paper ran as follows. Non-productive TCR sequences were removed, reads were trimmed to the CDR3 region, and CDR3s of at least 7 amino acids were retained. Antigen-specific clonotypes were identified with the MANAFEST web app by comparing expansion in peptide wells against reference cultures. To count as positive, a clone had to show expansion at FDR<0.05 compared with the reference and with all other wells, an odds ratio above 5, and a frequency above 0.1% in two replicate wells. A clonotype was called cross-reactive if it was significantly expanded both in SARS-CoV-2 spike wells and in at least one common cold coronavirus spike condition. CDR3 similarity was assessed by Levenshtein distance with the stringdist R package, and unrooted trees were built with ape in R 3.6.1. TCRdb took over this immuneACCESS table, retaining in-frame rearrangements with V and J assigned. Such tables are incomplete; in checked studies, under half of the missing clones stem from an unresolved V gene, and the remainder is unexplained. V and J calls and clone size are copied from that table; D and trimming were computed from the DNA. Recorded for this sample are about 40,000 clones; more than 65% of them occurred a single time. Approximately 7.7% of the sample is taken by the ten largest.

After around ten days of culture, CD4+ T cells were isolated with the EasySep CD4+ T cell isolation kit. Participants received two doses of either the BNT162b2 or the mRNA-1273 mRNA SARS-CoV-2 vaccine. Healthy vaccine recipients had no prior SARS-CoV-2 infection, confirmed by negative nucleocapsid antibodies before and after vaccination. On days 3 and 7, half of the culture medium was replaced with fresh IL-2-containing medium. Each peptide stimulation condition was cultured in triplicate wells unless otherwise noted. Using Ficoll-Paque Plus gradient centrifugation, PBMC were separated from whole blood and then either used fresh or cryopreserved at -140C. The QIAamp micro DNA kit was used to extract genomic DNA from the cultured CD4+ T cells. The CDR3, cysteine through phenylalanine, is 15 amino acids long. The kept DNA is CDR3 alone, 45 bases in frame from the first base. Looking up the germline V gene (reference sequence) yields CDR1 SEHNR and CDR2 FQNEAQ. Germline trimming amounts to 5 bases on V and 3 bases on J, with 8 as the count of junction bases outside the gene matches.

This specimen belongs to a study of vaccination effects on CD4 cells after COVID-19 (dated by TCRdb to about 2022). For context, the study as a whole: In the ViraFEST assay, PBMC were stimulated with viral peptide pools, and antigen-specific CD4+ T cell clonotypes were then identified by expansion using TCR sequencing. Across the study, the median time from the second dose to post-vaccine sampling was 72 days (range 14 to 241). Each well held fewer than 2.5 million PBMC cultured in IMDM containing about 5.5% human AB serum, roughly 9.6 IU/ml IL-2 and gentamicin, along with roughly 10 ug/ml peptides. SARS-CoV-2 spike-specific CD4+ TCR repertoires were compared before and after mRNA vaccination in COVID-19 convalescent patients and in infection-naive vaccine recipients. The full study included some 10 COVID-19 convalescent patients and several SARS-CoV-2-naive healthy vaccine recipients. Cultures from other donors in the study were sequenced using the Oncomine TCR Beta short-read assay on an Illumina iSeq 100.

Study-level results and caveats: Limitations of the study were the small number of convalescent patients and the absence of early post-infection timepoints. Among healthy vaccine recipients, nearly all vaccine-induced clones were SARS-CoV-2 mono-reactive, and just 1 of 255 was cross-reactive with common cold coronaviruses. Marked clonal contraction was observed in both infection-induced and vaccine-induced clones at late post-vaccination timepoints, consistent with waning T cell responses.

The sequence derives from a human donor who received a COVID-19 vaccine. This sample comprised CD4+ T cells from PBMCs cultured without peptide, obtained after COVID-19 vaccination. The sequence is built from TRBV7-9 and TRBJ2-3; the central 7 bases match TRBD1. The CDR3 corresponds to CASSLGTVGTDTQYF. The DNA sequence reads TGTGCCAGCAGCCTCGGGACAGTTGGGACAGATACGCAGTATTTT.